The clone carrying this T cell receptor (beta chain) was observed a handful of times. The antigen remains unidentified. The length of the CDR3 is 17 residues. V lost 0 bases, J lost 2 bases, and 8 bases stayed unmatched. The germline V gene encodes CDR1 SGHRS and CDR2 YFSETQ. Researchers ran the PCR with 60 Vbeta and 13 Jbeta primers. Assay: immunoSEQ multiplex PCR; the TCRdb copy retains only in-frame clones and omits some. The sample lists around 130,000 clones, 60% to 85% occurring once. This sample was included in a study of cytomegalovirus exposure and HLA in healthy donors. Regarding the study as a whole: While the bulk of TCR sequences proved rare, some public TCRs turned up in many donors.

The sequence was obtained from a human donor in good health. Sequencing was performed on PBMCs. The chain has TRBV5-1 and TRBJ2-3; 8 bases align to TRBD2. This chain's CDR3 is CASSLVHGGDITDTQYF. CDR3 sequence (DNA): TGCGCCAGCAGCTTGGTACACGGGGGGGATATCACAGATACGCAGTATTTT.